These 27 T cell receptor beta chains were all obtained from the same sample, sequenced in a study of glioma-infiltrating T cells (dated by TCRdb to 2015 to 2016). Reads for this sample came from an Illumina MiSeq. The iRepertoire nested amplicon-rescue multiplex PCR (arm-PCR) platform was used to amplify TCR alpha and beta CDR3 regions from RNA. The public reads were reprocessed in TCRdb via fastp at Q25 and MiXCR, keeping in-frame beta chains. Rows are combined by CDR3 protein, so each entry shows the most common genes and DNA. The sample has about 130,000 distinct CDR3 sequences on record, 20% to 25% of them singletons. The ten largest clones take up under 35% of the sample. The specimen sequenced was glioma tissue, nonneoplastic brain tissue, or PBMCs (not recorded which). All receptors derive from a human donor with low-grade glioma or glioblastoma, undergoing nonglioma brain surgery, or in good health (not recorded which).

This clonotype showed up just a few times. The rearrangement links TRBV19 to TRBJ1-1, with a possible D match to TRBD1 (6 bases). Germline-derived CDR1 and CDR2 are LNHDA and SQIVND (reference sequence). This CDR3 has 16 amino acids. With 6 bases removed from V and 0 bases from J, the gap between germline ends came to 17 bases. The CDR3 here is CASSRMGHSMNTEAFF. The CDR3 DNA follows: TGTGCCAGTAGCCGCATGGGACACTCCATGAACACTGAAGCTTTCTTT.

At least ten counts were recorded for this clonotype. The rearrangement joins TRBV20-1 to TRBJ1-1; a weak D match, TRBD1 (5 bases). The CDR3 covers 14 residues. Germline V lookup: CDR1 DFQATT, CDR2 SNEGSKA (reference sequence). V lost 0 bases and J 6 bases, leaving 14 bases between the germline ends. The CDR3 here is CSARDRVTGAEAFF. The CDR3 coding sequence is TGCAGTGCTAGAGACAGGGTGACTGGCGCTGAAGCTTTCTTT.

This clonotype turned up a few times. The rearrangement joins TRBV24-1 to TRBJ2-5; 10 bases match TRBD1. The J segment lost 1 base and the V segment lost 5 bases, leaving 3 bases of the junction unmatched. Germline V gene lookup returns CDR1 KGHDR and CDR2 SFDVKD. This CDR3 spans 15 amino acids. The CDR3 sequence is CATSGTGGIQETQYF. Here the CDR3 DNA reads TGTGCCACCAGTGGGACAGGGGGGATCCAAGAGACCCAGTACTTC.

This clonotype has a count of ten or more. The V and J genes are TRBV27 and TRBJ1-5; 8 nucleotides match TRBD1. The CDR3 extends over 14 amino acids. The V gene end was trimmed by 3 bases and the J gene end by 6 bases; junction bases not matched to a gene: 4. CDR1 is MNHEY, CDR2 SMNVEV, per germline (reference sequence). For the CDR3, the DNA is TGTGCCAGCAGTTTTAGACAGGGGAGTCAGCCCCAGCATTTT. This sequence encodes CASSFRQGSQPQHF.

This clonotype was observed a handful of times. The CDR3 sequence is CASSRRGDGIYNEQFF. The CDR3 bases are TGTGCCAGCAGCCGCCGGGGAGACGGGATCTACAATGAGCAGTTCTTC. The chain employs TRBV6-1 and TRBJ2-1, with D tentatively TRBD2 (5 bases). This CDR3 has 16 amino acids. CDR1 is MNHNS and CDR2 is SASEGT in the germline V gene. V lost 6 bases to trimming and J lost 3 bases, with 18 bases between them.

This clonotype came up many times. The chain couples TRBV6-1 to TRBJ1-1; D ambiguous. CDR1 and CDR2 from the germline V gene are MNHNS and SASEGT. The CDR3 has 12 amino acids. V was shortened by 6 bases and J by 1 base, with 6 bases between the two germline ends. The CDR3 protein is CASSQSNTEAFF. The DNA of the CDR3 is TGTGCCAGCAGCCAATCGAACACTGAAGCTTTCTTT.

This chain links TRBV7-8 with TRBJ2-3; D could derive from TRBD1 or TRBD2 (7 bases each). CDR1 and CDR2 from the germline V gene are SGHVS and FQNEAQ. The CDR3 has 15 amino acids. V lost 4 bases, J lost 7 bases, and 18 bases lay in between. CDR3 region: CASSSPGGGVNTQYF. For the CDR3, the DNA is TGTGCCAGCAGCTCCCCAGGGGGGGGGGTGAATACGCAGTATTTT.

This clonotype was observed many times. V is TRBV20-1 and J is TRBJ1-6; a weak D match, TRBD1 (6 bases). Germline V gene data show CDR1 as DFQATT and CDR2 as SNEGSKA (reference sequence). The CDR3 is 16 residues long. Trimming pared 6 bases from V and 3 bases from J, leaving 18 bases between. CDR3 coding DNA: TGCAGTGCGCGGAAGCAACAGGGCATCTATAATTCACCCCTCCACTTT. Amino acid sequence: CSARKQQGIYNSPLHF.

This clonotype has more than one count but fewer than ten. The rearrangement links TRBV18 to TRBJ2-3; D not resolved. This CDR3 region has 13 residues. Trimming shortened V by 3 bases and J by 4 bases, and 8 bases separated the two germline ends. From germline, CDR1 is KGHSH and CDR2 LQKENI. The CDR3 nucleotides are TGTGCCAGCTCACCCCAAGAGGCAGATACGCAGTATTTT. Its translation is CASSPQEADTQYF.

This chain uses TRBV20-1 with TRBJ1-6, with a possible D match to TRBD1 (6 bases). The germline V gene has CDR1 DFQATT and CDR2 SNEGSKA (reference sequence). The CDR3 runs 17 residues. Trimming removed 0 bases from V and 4 bases from J, with 16 bases in between. For the CDR3, the DNA is TGCAGTGCTAGAGATCTGGGGGACACGGGATATAATTCACCCCTCCACTTT. Protein: CSARDLGDTGYNSPLHF.

This clonotype was seen only a few times. DNA of the CDR3: TGTGCCAGCAGCTTAGTGGGGTGGGGAATCCAAGAGACCCAGTACTTC. Its translation is CASSLVGWGIQETQYF. The gene calls are TRBV7-8 and TRBJ2-5, with D unclear. This CDR3 comprises 16 residues. V lost 1 base, J lost 1 base, and 13 bases lay in between. CDR1 SGHVS and CDR2 FQNEAQ come from the germline V gene. Full variable domain (outside the CDR3, taken from reference TRBV7-8 and TRBJ2-5): GAGVSQSPRYKVAKRGQDVALRCDPISGHVSLFWYQQALGQGPEFLTYFQNEAQLDKSGLPSDRFFAERPEGSVSTLKIQRTQQEDSAVYLCASSLVGWGIQETQYFGPGTRLLVL.

This clonotype was seen a handful of times. The chain combines TRBV20-1 with TRBJ2-5; 7 bases are a match to TRBD1. CDR3 length: 11 residues. V lost 5 bases to trimming and J lost 6 bases; unmatched junction nucleotides: 3. Germline-derived CDR1 and CDR2 are DFQATT and SNEGSKA (reference sequence). CDR3 bases: TGCAGTGCTGACAGGGCGCAGACCCAGTACTTC. It encodes CSADRAQTQYF.

For this clonotype: A single base separates this from a much larger clone, so it may be a read error. CDR3 region: CASSSTPRANHGYTF. The DNA of the CDR3 is TGCGCCAGCAGCTCGACCCCACGGGCTAACCATGGCTACACCTTC. The V call is TRBV4-1, the J call TRBJ1-2; D gene uncertain. CDR1 and CDR2 (germline): MGHRA, YSYEKL. The CDR3 sequence is 15 residues long.

This clonotype was seen many times. V and J are TRBV6-1 and TRBJ1-5; D is uncertain. CDR3 length equals 12 residues. CDR1 is MNHNS and CDR2 is SASEGT in the germline V gene. Trimming left V 5 bases short and J 7 bases short, with 9 bases between. CDR3 amino acids: CASSHRSQPQHF. CDR3 in DNA: TGTGCCAGCAGTCACCGATCGCAGCCCCAGCATTTT.

The J gene is TRBJ2-2, the V gene TRBV11-3; TRBD1 aligns across 11 bases. This CDR3 has 16 amino acids. Germline CDR1 and CDR2: SGHNT and YENEEA. V gave up 5 bases and J gave up 2 bases; unmatched junction bases: 4. The CDR3 sequence: CASSPGQGANTGELFF. In DNA, the CDR3 is TGTGCCAGCAGCCCAGGACAGGGGGCCAACACCGGGGAGCTGTTTTTT.

This clonotype was counted only a few times. Written as DNA, the CDR3 is TGTGCCAGCAGCTCAACTGGACCCGAGCAGTACGTC. Encoded protein: CASSSTGPEQYV. The chain links TRBV7-6 to TRBJ2-7; D not resolved. The CDR3 runs 12 residues. Germline V gene sequence: CDR1 SGHVS, CDR2 FNYEAQ. V lost 4 bases and J lost 6, with 10 bases in between.

This clonotype was seen a few times. This sequence joins TRBV28 and TRBJ2-5; no clear D gene. The CDR3 consists of 10 residues. V lost 4 bases and J 7 bases, leaving 4 bases between the germline ends. CDR1 MDHEN and CDR2 SYDVKM come from the germline V gene. The CDR3 protein is CASSSRTQYF. The CDR3 DNA reads TGTGCCAGCAGTTCGCGGACCCAGTACTTC.

A note on this clonotype: A read error may produce the germline difference seen at one junction end. In DNA, the CDR3 is TGTGCCAGCAGTTTAGGGGAAGCTCTCTTT. It specifies CASSLGEALF. The genes are TRBV12-3 or TRBV12-4 and TRBJ1-1; D call uncertain. The CDR3 is 10 amino acids.

This clonotype was detected once. V and J are TRBV6-4 and TRBJ2-2; D ambiguous. Germline CDR1 and CDR2: MRHNA and SNTAGT. Deletions cut 11 bases from V and 7 bases from J, with 23 bases between. This CDR3 has 15 residues. CDR3 sequence (DNA): TGTGCCCCGGCACCCCCCTTGTCGTCGCGCGGGGAGCTGTTTTTT. It yields the protein CAPAPPLSSRGELFF.

This sequence joins TRBV29-1 and TRBJ2-5, with 8 bases fitting TRBD2. Germline lookup yields CDR1 SQVTM and CDR2 ANQGSEA. CDR3 length: 16 amino acids. The V segment lost 4 bases and the J segment 2 bases; nucleotides outside the gene matches: 12. This chain's CDR3 is CSVGGGQRGSQETQYF. CDR3 DNA sequence: TGCAGCGTTGGGGGAGGGCAGCGGGGGAGTCAAGAGACCCAGTACTTC.

The chain links TRBV5-1 to TRBJ2-5; D remains unclear. CDR1 is SGHRS, CDR2 YFSETQ, per germline. The V end was cut by 0 bases, the J end by 5 bases, with 8 bases between. This CDR3 spans 13 amino acids. For the CDR3, the DNA is TGCGCCAGCAGCTTGGGGGCCGAGGAGACCCAGTACTTC. Residues: CASSLGAEETQYF.

The rearrangement uses TRBV12-3 or TRBV12-4 and TRBJ2-1, with TRBD2 matching over 7 bases. The ends lost 6 bases at V and 6 bases at J; junction bases unmatched: 5. CDR3 length: 13 amino acids. CDR3 protein: CASRGGNSNEQFF. In DNA form, the CDR3 reads TGTGCCAGCAGGGGAGGGAACTCCAATGAGCAGTTCTTC.

The chain joins TRBV20-1 to TRBJ2-1; TRBD2 is a possible D gene (6 bases). Germline V gives CDR1 DFQATT, CDR2 SNEGSKA (reference sequence). Trimming cost V 1 base and J 12 bases, with 16 bases left between them. The CDR3 runs 13 residues. CDR3 DNA: TGCAGTGCTAGAGGGCAGGATGGTAGCGGGCAGTTCTTC. As protein: CSARGQDGSGQFF.

This clonotype was detected a few times. The chain has TRBV27 and TRBJ2-2; unclear D gene. Germline assignment: CDR1 MNHEY and CDR2 SMNVEV (reference sequence). The CDR3 totals 12 residues. V shed 4 bases and J shed 8 bases, with 8 bases lying between them. The CDR3 protein is CASSYAGGELFF. The CDR3 DNA follows: TGTGCCAGCAGTTACGCAGGAGGGGAGCTGTTTTTT.

On this clonotype: A much larger clonotype is one base distant, so this may be a read error. V usage is TRBV20-1 and J usage is TRBJ1-2, with D uncertain. The CDR3 sequence is 13 residues long. Between the trimmed V and J ends, which lost 5 bases and 8 bases, there was a span of 18 bases. CDR1 and CDR2 from the germline V gene are DFQATT and SNEGSKA (reference sequence). CDR3 in DNA: TGCAGTGCTGTTATTGCCACCGTCGGGGGCTACACCTTC. This sequence encodes CSAVIATVGGYTF.

CDR3 sequence: CSGTSGGRSGNTIYF. CDR3 DNA sequence: TGCAGCGGTACCTCGGGGGGACGGAGTGGAAACACCATATATTTT. V usage is TRBV29-1 and J usage is TRBJ1-3; a weak D match, TRBD1 (5 bases). This CDR3 has 15 residues. Germline V gives CDR1 SQVTM, CDR2 ANQGSEA. V lost 7 bases to trimming and J lost 3 bases, with 19 bases between them.

This clonotype has more than one count but fewer than ten. This chain uses TRBV7-9 with TRBJ2-3; TRBD1 is a possible D gene (9 bases). CDR3 length equals 14 residues. CDR1 is SEHNR, CDR2 FQNEAQ, per germline (reference sequence). Trimming left V 8 bases short and J 5 bases short, with 17 bases between. CDR3 sequence reads: CASRGGQGVDTQYF. The CDR3, as DNA: TGTGCCAGCCGGGGGGGACAGGGAGTAGATACGCAGTATTTT.